The rows below give T cell receptor beta chains drawn from one sample of a study of cytomegalovirus exposure and HLA in healthy donors. Clones were read by immunoSEQ multiplex PCR, and TCRdb kept only the in-frame ones, dropping some. This table holds 90,000 to 110,000 clones, 60% to 80% found once. Sequences were obtained from PBMCs. These receptors all come from a man aged 30 to 39 in good health and CMV-seronegative. Each CDR3 is given with its conserved first and last residue. The D gene is left open where the match is weak. Rows may omit the clone size; those that give it use once, few, many or a size class.

CDR3 protein: CASSEALSGNEQFF
CDR3 DNA: TGTGCCAGCAGTGAAGCGCTCAGCGGAAATGAGCAGTTCTTC
clone size: -
V gene: TRBV2
J gene: TRBJ2-1
D gene: -

CDR3 protein: CASSGSAGIDEQFF
CDR3 DNA: TGTGCCAGCAGTGGTTCAGCGGGCATTGATGAGCAGTTCTTC
clone size: -
V gene: TRBV2
J gene: TRBJ2-1
D gene: -

CDR3 protein: CASSFTGNTEAFF
CDR3 DNA: TGTGCCAGCAGCTTTACAGGGAACACTGAAGCTTTCTTT
clone size: -
V gene: TRBV7-2
J gene: TRBJ1-1
D gene: -

CDR3 protein: CASSQVEGLKRVCTIYF
CDR3 DNA: TGTGCCAGCAGCCAAGTCGAGGGACTAAAAAGGGTGTGCACCATATATTTT
clone size: -
V gene: TRBV4-2
J gene: TRBJ1-3
D gene: -

CDR3 protein: CASSQVRLAGGGEQYF
CDR3 DNA: TGTGCCAGCAGCCAGGTTCGACTGGCGGGAGGAGGCGAGCAGTACTTC
clone size: -
V gene: TRBV14
J gene: TRBJ2-7
D gene: TRBD2

CDR3 protein: CASSQGVRDNSPLHF
CDR3 DNA: TGCGCCAGCAGCCAAGGGGTGCGGGATAATTCACCCCTCCACTTT
clone size: few
V gene: TRBV4-3
J gene: TRBJ1-6
D gene: -

CDR3 protein: CASSFWTGGSAQYF
CDR3 DNA: TGTGCCAGCAGCTTCTGGACAGGGGGCTCGGCCCAGTACTTC
clone size: -
V gene: TRBV13
J gene: TRBJ2-5
D gene: TRBD1

CDR3 protein: CASSLEGAGGGEQYF
CDR3 DNA: TGTGCCAGCAGCTTGGAGGGGGCGGGAGGAGGCGAGCAGTACTTC
clone size: once
V gene: TRBV5-4
J gene: TRBJ2-7
D gene: -

CDR3 protein: CASSLFRTYYNEQFF
CDR3 DNA: TGTGCCAGCAGCTTATTCAGGACTTACTACAATGAGCAGTTCTTC
clone size: -
V gene: TRBV7-9
J gene: TRBJ2-1
D gene: -

CDR3 protein: CASSQEAASGANVLTF
CDR3 DNA: TGCGCCAGCAGCCAAGAAGCGGCGAGCGGGGCCAACGTCCTGACTTTC
clone size: -
V gene: TRBV4-3
J gene: TRBJ2-6
D gene: -

CDR3 protein: CASSLVGGSYEQYF
CDR3 DNA: TGTGCCAGCAGCTTAGTGGGGGGCTCCTACGAGCAGTACTTC
clone size: -
V gene: TRBV7-9
J gene: TRBJ2-7
D gene: -

CDR3 protein: CASSLSGRAYNEQFF
CDR3 DNA: TGTGCCAGCAGCCTTAGCGGGAGGGCCTACAATGAGCAGTTCTTC
clone size: -
V gene: TRBV13
J gene: TRBJ2-1
D gene: TRBD2

CDR3 protein: CASSASVPSRDTQYF
CDR3 DNA: TGCGCCAGCAGCGCCTCGGTTCCTAGCAGAGATACGCAGTATTTT
clone size: -
V gene: TRBV5-1
J gene: TRBJ2-3
D gene: -

CDR3 protein: CASSPTSGSRGEQFF
CDR3 DNA: TGTGCCAGTAGTCCCACTAGCGGGAGTCGGGGTGAGCAGTTCTTC
clone size: -
V gene: TRBV19
J gene: TRBJ2-1
D gene: TRBD2

CDR3 protein: CSVVSADTEAFF
CDR3 DNA: TGCAGCGTTGTTTCGGCGGACACTGAAGCTTTCTTT
clone size: few
V gene: TRBV29-1
J gene: TRBJ1-1
D gene: -

CDR3 protein: CASSLGATSGELFF
CDR3 DNA: TGTGCCAGCAGCTTAGGGGCAACTAGCGGGGAGCTGTTTTTT
clone size: -
V gene: TRBV13
J gene: TRBJ2-2
D gene: -

CDR3 protein: CASSFGTSSGTDTQYF
CDR3 DNA: TGTGCCAGCAGCTTCGGGACTAGCTCCGGGACAGATACGCAGTATTTT
clone size: -
V gene: TRBV5-6
J gene: TRBJ2-3
D gene: TRBD2

CDR3 protein: CASLPDRLNTEAFF
CDR3 DNA: TGTGCCAGTCTACCCGACAGGTTGAACACTGAAGCTTTCTTT
clone size: -
V gene: TRBV2
J gene: TRBJ1-1
D gene: -

CDR3 protein: CSVETPGQGRTEAFF
CDR3 DNA: TGCAGCGTCGAAACTCCGGGACAGGGGAGGACTGAAGCTTTCTTT
clone size: -
V gene: TRBV29-1
J gene: TRBJ1-1
D gene: TRBD1

CDR3 protein: CSASSPNEQFF
CDR3 DNA: TGCAGTGCTTCCTCCCCCAATGAGCAGTTCTTC
clone size: few
V gene: TRBV20-1
J gene: TRBJ2-1
D gene: -

CDR3 protein: CASTLGAGGSDTQYF
CDR3 DNA: TGTGCCAGCACCCTGGGAGCGGGAGGATCAGATACGCAGTATTTT
clone size: -
V gene: TRBV28
J gene: TRBJ2-3
D gene: TRBD2

CDR3 protein: CASSNMGRVDGEQYF
CDR3 DNA: TGTGCCAGTAGTAATATGGGCAGGGTGGATGGGGAGCAGTACTTC
clone size: few
V gene: TRBV19
J gene: TRBJ2-7
D gene: -

CDR3 protein: CASSISGSSYNEQFF
CDR3 DNA: TGTGCCAGCAGTATTAGCGGGAGCTCCTACAATGAGCAGTTCTTC
clone size: -
V gene: TRBV6-5
J gene: TRBJ2-1
D gene: TRBD2

CDR3 protein: CASSFSGSTDTQYF
CDR3 DNA: TGTGCCAGCAGCTTTTCGGGATCCACAGATACGCAGTATTTT
clone size: -
V gene: TRBV7-9
J gene: TRBJ2-3
D gene: -

CDR3 protein: CASTLILREKAPGANVLTF
CDR3 DNA: TGTGCCAGCACGCTTATCTTGCGGGAGAAAGCTCCTGGGGCCAACGTCCTGACTTTC
clone size: -
V gene: TRBV7-6
J gene: TRBJ2-6
D gene: TRBD2

CDR3 protein: CASSQGTSGRDVNEQFF
CDR3 DNA: TGCGCCAGCAGCCAGGGGACTAGCGGGAGAGATGTAAATGAGCAGTTCTTC
clone size: -
V gene: TRBV4-1
J gene: TRBJ2-1
D gene: TRBD2

CDR3 protein: CASSLRGGLTYEQYF
CDR3 DNA: TGTGCCAGCAGCTTACGGGGGGGGCTGACCTACGAGCAGTACTTC
clone size: few
V gene: TRBV7-2
J gene: TRBJ2-7
D gene: TRBD2

CDR3 protein: CAWSPQGGYGYTF
CDR3 DNA: TGTGCCTGGAGTCCCCAGGGGGGCTATGGCTACACCTTC
clone size: -
V gene: TRBV30
J gene: TRBJ1-2
D gene: TRBD1

CDR3 protein: CASSQETSGNEQFF
CDR3 DNA: TGTGCCAGCAGCCAAGAGACTAGCGGCAATGAGCAGTTCTTC
clone size: -
V gene: TRBV4-2
J gene: TRBJ2-1
D gene: TRBD2

CDR3 protein: CASSQDPQASRQETQYF
CDR3 DNA: TGTGCCAGCAGCCAAGATCCCCAGGCTAGCCGGCAAGAGACCCAGTACTTC
clone size: -
V gene: TRBV4-2
J gene: TRBJ2-5
D gene: -

CDR3 protein: CASSGRTSGRYEQYF
CDR3 DNA: TGTGCCAGCAGTGGAAGGACTAGCGGGAGGTACGAGCAGTACTTC
clone size: -
V gene: TRBV27
J gene: TRBJ2-7
D gene: TRBD2

CDR3 protein: CASSYRGDNSPLHF
CDR3 DNA: TGTGCCAGCAGTTACAGGGGCGATAATTCACCCCTCCACTTT
clone size: -
V gene: TRBV6-6
J gene: TRBJ1-6
D gene: -

CDR3 protein: CASSPYSGANVLTF
CDR3 DNA: TGTGCCAGCAGCCCATATAGTGGGGCCAACGTCCTGACTTTC
clone size: -
V gene: TRBV11-2
J gene: TRBJ2-6
D gene: -

CDR3 protein: CASSLQTGANYGYTF
CDR3 DNA: TGTGCCAGCAGTTTACAGACAGGGGCTAACTATGGCTACACCTTC
clone size: few
V gene: TRBV28
J gene: TRBJ1-2
D gene: TRBD1

CDR3 protein: CASRAYSPLHF
CDR3 DNA: TGTGCCAGCAGGGCATATTCACCCCTCCACTTT
clone size: -
V gene: TRBV28
J gene: TRBJ1-6
D gene: -

CDR3 protein: CASAPLNQASSAVGTGELFF
CDR3 DNA: TGCGCCAGCGCTCCCCTTAACCAGGCTAGCAGTGCGGTGGGCACCGGGGAGCTGTTTTTT
clone size: -
V gene: TRBV4-3
J gene: TRBJ2-2
D gene: -

CDR3 protein: CASSLTYWTEGNTEAFF
CDR3 DNA: TGTGCCAGCAGCCTAACCTACTGGACGGAGGGGAACACTGAAGCTTTCTTT
clone size: -
V gene: TRBV7-2
J gene: TRBJ1-1
D gene: -

CDR3 protein: CASSEGRLAGGETQYF
CDR3 DNA: TGTGCCAGCAGTGAAGGGCGGCTAGCGGGAGGAGAGACCCAGTACTTC
clone size: few
V gene: TRBV6-1
J gene: TRBJ2-5
D gene: TRBD2

CDR3 protein: CAWSVLARYNSPLHF
CDR3 DNA: TGTGCCTGGAGTGTTTTGGCGCGGTATAATTCACCCCTCCACTTT
clone size: once
V gene: TRBV30
J gene: TRBJ1-6
D gene: -

CDR3 protein: CAISESGAGEQYGYTF
CDR3 DNA: TGTGCCATCAGTGAGTCGGGGGCAGGGGAGCAATATGGCTACACCTTC
clone size: -
V gene: TRBV10-3
J gene: TRBJ1-2
D gene: -

CDR3 protein: CASSDRAYEQYF
CDR3 DNA: TGTGCCAGCAGCGACAGAGCCTACGAGCAGTACTTC
clone size: -
V gene: TRBV5-4
J gene: TRBJ2-7
D gene: -

CDR3 protein: CASSSDGRNQPQHF
CDR3 DNA: TGTGCCAGCAGCTCAGATGGGAGGAACCAGCCCCAGCATTTT
clone size: -
V gene: TRBV7-2
J gene: TRBJ1-5
D gene: -

CDR3 protein: CASSFRTGTGSRAQPQHF
CDR3 DNA: TGTGCCAGCAGCTTCAGAACCGGGACAGGTTCTCGTGCGCAGCCCCAGCATTTT
clone size: once
V gene: TRBV7-2
J gene: TRBJ1-5
D gene: TRBD1

CDR3 protein: CASSAAPGQGGSPLHF
CDR3 DNA: TGTGCCAGCAGCGCCGCCCCAGGACAGGGTGGTTCACCCCTCCACTTT
clone size: -
V gene: TRBV9
J gene: TRBJ1-6
D gene: TRBD1

CDR3 protein: CALARSGGDEQYF
CDR3 DNA: TGTGCCCTCGCCCGCAGTGGGGGCGACGAGCAGTACTTC
clone size: -
V gene: TRBV7-9
J gene: TRBJ2-7
D gene: -

CDR3 protein: CAIRNSFSQPQHF
CDR3 DNA: TGTGCCATCAGGAACAGTTTCAGTCAGCCCCAGCATTTT
clone size: -
V gene: TRBV10-3
J gene: TRBJ1-5
D gene: -

CDR3 protein: CASARPQGRRVDTEAFF
CDR3 DNA: TGTGCCAGCGCCCGGCCCCAAGGCAGGAGGGTTGATACTGAAGCTTTCTTT
clone size: -
V gene: TRBV13
J gene: TRBJ1-1
D gene: -

CDR3 protein: CASSLGASGIGYEQYF
CDR3 DNA: TGTGCCAGCAGCTTAGGGGCTAGCGGGATAGGCTACGAGCAGTACTTC
clone size: -
V gene: TRBV7-6
J gene: TRBJ2-7
D gene: TRBD2